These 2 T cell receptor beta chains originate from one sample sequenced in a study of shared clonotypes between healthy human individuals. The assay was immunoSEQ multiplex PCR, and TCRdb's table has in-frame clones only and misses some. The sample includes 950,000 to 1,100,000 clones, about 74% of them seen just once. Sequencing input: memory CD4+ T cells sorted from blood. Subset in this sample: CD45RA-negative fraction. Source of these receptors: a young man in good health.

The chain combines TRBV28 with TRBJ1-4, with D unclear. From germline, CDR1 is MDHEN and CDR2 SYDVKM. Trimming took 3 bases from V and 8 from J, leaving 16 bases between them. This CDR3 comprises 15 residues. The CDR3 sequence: CASSLKRAAWEKLFF. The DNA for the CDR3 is TGTGCCAGCAGTTTGAAGAGGGCCGCGTGGGAAAAACTGTTTTTT. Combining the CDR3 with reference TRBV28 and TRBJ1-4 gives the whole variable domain DVKVTQSSRYLVKRTGEKVFLECVQDMDHENMFWYRQDPGLGLRLIYFSYDVKMKEKGDIPEGYSVSREKKERFSLILESASTNQTSMYLCASSLKRAAWEKLFFGSGTQLSVL.

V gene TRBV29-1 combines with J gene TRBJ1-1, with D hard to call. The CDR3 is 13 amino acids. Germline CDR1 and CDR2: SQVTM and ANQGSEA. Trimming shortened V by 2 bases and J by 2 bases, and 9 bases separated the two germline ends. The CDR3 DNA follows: TGCAGCGTTGAATCGGGTACAAACACTGAAGCTTTCTTT. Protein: CSVESGTNTEAFF.